The clone carrying this T cell receptor beta chain showed up many times. Its specificity is unknown. The data derive from a study of T cells in Graves' hyperthyroidism and ophthalmopathy. General observations from the study: A model using 13 V-J features told ophthalmopathy apart from stable hyperthyroidism. In the blood, most expanded thyroid clonotypes above 0.001 appeared as well.

Amplification yielded TCR beta CDR3 regions, with RNA transcripts as the source. First-round RT-PCR with HTBI primers amplified the TCR CDR3 region. TCRdb called the multiplex PCR reads again in MiXCR, with one record for every CDR3 protein. Among a few hundred thousand distinct CDR3 sequences listed, 40% to 50% were seen once. Each diagnosis was grounded in clinical symptoms, serum thyroxine and TRAb, thyroid ultrasound, and orbital computed tomography. Germline lookup yields CDR1 LNHDA and CDR2 SQIVND (reference sequence). This CDR3 comprises 14 residues. The germline V and J ends were trimmed by 3 bases and 5 bases, with 10 bases remaining between them.

This receptor was obtained from an adult woman with Graves' disease, either hyperthyroidism or ophthalmopathy (not recorded which). V and J are TRBV19 and TRBJ2-2, with D uncertain. The specimen was peripheral blood or thyroid tissue (not recorded which). CDR3 loop: CASSMGPVTGELFF. CDR3 DNA: TGTGCCAGTAGTATGGGTCCAGTAACCGGGGAGCTGTTTTTT.